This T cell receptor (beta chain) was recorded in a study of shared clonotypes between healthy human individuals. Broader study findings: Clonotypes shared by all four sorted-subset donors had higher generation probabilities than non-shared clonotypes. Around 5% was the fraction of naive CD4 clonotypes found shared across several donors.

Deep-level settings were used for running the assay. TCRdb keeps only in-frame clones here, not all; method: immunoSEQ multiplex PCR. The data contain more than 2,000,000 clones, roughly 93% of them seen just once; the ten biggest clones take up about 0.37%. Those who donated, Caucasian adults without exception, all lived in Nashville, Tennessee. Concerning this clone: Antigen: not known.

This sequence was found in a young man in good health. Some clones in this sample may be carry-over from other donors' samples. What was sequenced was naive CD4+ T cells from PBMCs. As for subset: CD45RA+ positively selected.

CDR3 nucleotides: TGTGCCAGCAGTTCTCCAGTGAACACTGAAGCTTTCTTT. It codes for CASSSPVNTEAFF. The chain has TRBV6-5 and TRBJ1-1; unclear D gene. CDR3 length: 13 amino acids. Per germline, CDR1 MNHEY and CDR2 SVGAGI. Trimming removed 4 bases at V and 0 bases at J, with 6 bases between.